Described below is a single TCR beta chain sequence and its context. The method was immunoSEQ multiplex PCR; TCRdb's version includes in-frame clones alone and lacks a portion of them. The table records just under 65,000 clones, around four fifths of them present only once. Time point indicated: pretreatment peripheral blood. Each patient supplied 1 to 8 pretreatment and on-treatment samples. The data were taken from a study of PD-L1 blockade in urothelial cancer. Overall study: Reported median T cell count for blood samples was about 150,000.

The CDR3 loop spans 15 amino acids. From germline, CDR1 is LGHNA and CDR2 YSLEER. V gave up 2 bases and J gave up 2 bases, with 12 bases separating them. The V and J genes are TRBV4-3 and TRBJ2-5; D is uncertain. The sequence was collected from a man between 65 and 85 years old with urothelial cancer. Sequencing was performed on PBMCs, taken around atezolizumab (anti-PD-L1) treatment. CDR3 loop: CASSQLTKSQETQYF. The DNA of the CDR3 is TGCGCCAGCAGCCAACTAACGAAGTCACAAGAGACCCAGTACTTC.